This T cell receptor (beta chain) originates from a study of T cells after yellow fever vaccination. As TCR cDNA was made by 5'RACE template switching, a universal primer site and UMIs were added. Via MiXCR, TCRdb re-called the 5' RACE reads, giving one row per CDR3 protein. This table holds some 560,000 distinct CDR3 sequences, about 19% found once. Whole-study results and caveats: When the response was secondary, it was weaker but reached its peak faster, day 5 versus 15. Most clones from primary vaccination resurfaced after the booster (roughly 96% CD4, around 89% CD8). A small proportion of clonotypes was detected in both the CD4 and CD8 compartments.

This clonotype has more than one count but fewer than ten. Its antigen remains unidentified. This CDR3 is 15 amino acids long. Trimming at V came to 0 bases and at J to 8 bases, leaving 5 bases not matched to a gene. Germline V gives CDR1 SGHRS, CDR2 YFSETQ. Sequencing used PBMCs, obtained 15 days after the yellow fever booster vaccination. This TCR was sampled from a man under 40 who received the YFV17D yellow fever vaccine. The V call is TRBV5-1, the J call TRBJ2-1, with 10 bases matching TRBD2. The DNA of the CDR3 is TGCGCCAGCAGCTTGGAGTTAGCGGGAGGCCATGAGCAGTTCTTC. Encoded protein: CASSLELAGGHEQFF.